This T cell receptor beta chain was obtained from a study of a mutant IDH1 vaccine in newly diagnosed glioma. Study-wide background: Treated patients, averaging approximately 40 years, were approximately 60% male and about 38% female. Previous care, which was radiotherapy, temozolomide, or both, most often involved both. The study, taken as a whole, reports: It was approximately 93% of patients that developed vaccine-induced immune responses.

Concerning this clone itself: What it recognizes is unknown.

Germline V gives CDR1 SNHLY, CDR2 FYNNEI. The CDR3 covers 15 residues. Time point here: baseline, week 1 (first vaccination visit). The treatment here: pre-vaccination baseline after standard-of-care therapy. Astrocytomas that were new, WHO grade 3 or 4, IDH1-mutant and ATRX-lost were present in the donors. Method: immunoSEQ multiplex PCR; TCRdb's copy keeps in-frame clones and lacks some. Of some 61,000 clones listed, 80% to 90% are singletons. The receptor's source is a man aged 25 to 40 with glioma. The material sequenced was PBMCs, taken from a glioma patient treated with radiotherapy, temozolomide or both. The V gene is TRBV2, the J gene TRBJ2-5, with a weak D call TRBD2 (5 bases). Near its end, the DNA agrees better with TRBJ2-7, so the J call may be wrong. CDR3 nucleotide sequence: TGTGCCAGCAGTGGAAGGCCGGAGGACTCTTACGAGCAGTACTTC. It encodes CASSGRPEDSYEQYF.